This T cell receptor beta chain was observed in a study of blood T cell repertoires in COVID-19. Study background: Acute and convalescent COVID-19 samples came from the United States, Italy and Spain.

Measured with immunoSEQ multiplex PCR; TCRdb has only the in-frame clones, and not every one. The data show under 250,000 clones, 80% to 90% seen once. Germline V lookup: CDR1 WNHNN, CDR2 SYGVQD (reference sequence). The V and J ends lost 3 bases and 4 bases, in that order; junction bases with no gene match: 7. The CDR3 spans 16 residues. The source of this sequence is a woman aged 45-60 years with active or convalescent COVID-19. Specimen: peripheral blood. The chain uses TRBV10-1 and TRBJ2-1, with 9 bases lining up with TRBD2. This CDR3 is CASSDPSSGTYNEQFF. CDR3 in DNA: TGCGCCAGCAGTGATCCCTCTAGCGGGACTTACAATGAGCAGTTCTTC.